The clone carrying this T cell receptor (beta chain) was observed a few times. Antigen: not known. Primers used in a second PCR of about 7 to 12 cycles were a sample-barcoded 5' primer and a J-beta primer mix. TCRdb fed the 5' RACE reads into MiXCR, producing one record per CDR3 protein. The profile covers around 1.5 million distinct CDR3 sequences, with roughly 32% appearing a single time and around 11% taken by the ten largest. Those donating, healthy Caucasian individuals from Russia, were aged roughly 6 to 95. Total RNA amounts of at least 5.5 micrograms were extracted per sample. These data originate in a study of blood T cells in healthy people across ages. General study results and limits: A roughly linear age-dependent decrease characterized TCR beta diversity per million T cells. Aged donors had fewer naive CD4+ cells and lower diversity than long-lived donors.

The V and J ends lost 5 bases and 2 bases, in that order; junction bases with no gene match: 6. The CDR3 loop spans 16 amino acids. In germline, CDR1 is SEHNR, CDR2 FQNEAQ (reference sequence). This clonotype was obtained from a woman aged 25-40 years in good health. Specimen: blood. The genes are TRBV7-9 and TRBJ1-5; 10 nucleotides line up with TRBD1. This CDR3 reads CASSRDRGNGNQPQHF. The CDR3 DNA follows: TGTGCCAGCAGCCGGGACAGGGGTAACGGCAATCAGCCCCAGCATTTT. The full variable domain, rest sourced from reference TRBV7-9 and TRBJ1-5, is DTGVSQNPRHKITKRGQNVTFRCDPISEHNRLYWYRQTLGQGPEFLTYFQNEAQLEKSRLLSDRFSAERPKGSFSTLEIQRTEQGDSAMYLCASSRDRGNGNQPQHFGDGTRLSIL.